This T cell receptor beta chain was recovered during a study of cytomegalovirus exposure and HLA in healthy donors. PCR involved 60 Vbeta and 13 Jbeta primers. TCRdb's table, derived via immunoSEQ multiplex PCR, lists solely in-frame clones and lacks some. The data show more than 65,000 clones, 65% to 85% seen once. Sequenced sample: PBMCs. The receptor comes from a woman aged 40 to 50 in good health and CMV-seropositive.

CDR3 loop: CASSKNRVENQPQHF. The CDR3 DNA reads as TGTGCCAGCAGTAAAAACAGGGTGGAGAATCAGCCCCAGCATTTT. The gene calls are TRBV2 and TRBJ1-5; maybe TRBD1 (6 bases). From germline, CDR1 is SNHLY and CDR2 FYNNEI. V was cut by 5 bases and J by 4 bases, with 15 bases left in between. The CDR3 sequence is 15 residues long.